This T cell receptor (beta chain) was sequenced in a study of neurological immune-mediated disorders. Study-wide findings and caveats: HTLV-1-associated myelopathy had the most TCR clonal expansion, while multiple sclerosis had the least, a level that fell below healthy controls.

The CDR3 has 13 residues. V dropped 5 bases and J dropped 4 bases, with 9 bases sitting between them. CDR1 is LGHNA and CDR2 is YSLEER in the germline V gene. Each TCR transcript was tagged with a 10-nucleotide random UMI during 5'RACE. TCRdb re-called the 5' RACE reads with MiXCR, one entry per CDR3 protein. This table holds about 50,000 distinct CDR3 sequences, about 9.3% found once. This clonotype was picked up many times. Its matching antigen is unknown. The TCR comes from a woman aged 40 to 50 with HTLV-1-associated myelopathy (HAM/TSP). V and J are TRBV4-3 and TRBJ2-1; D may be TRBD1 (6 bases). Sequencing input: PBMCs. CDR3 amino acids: CASSERGYNEQFF. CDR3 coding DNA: TGCGCCAGCAGCGAGAGGGGGTACAATGAGCAGTTCTTC.